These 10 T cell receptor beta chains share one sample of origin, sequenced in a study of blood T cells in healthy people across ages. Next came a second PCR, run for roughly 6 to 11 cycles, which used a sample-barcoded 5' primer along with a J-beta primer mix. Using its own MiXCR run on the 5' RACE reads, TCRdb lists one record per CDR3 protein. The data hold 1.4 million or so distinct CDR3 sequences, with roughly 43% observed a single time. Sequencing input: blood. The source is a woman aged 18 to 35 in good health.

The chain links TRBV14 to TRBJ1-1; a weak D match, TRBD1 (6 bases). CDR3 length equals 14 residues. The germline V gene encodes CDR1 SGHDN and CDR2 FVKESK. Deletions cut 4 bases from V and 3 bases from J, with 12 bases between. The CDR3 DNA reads TGTGCCAGCAGCCCGTCGGCAGGGGACACTGAAGCTTTCTTT. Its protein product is CASSPSAGDTEAFF.

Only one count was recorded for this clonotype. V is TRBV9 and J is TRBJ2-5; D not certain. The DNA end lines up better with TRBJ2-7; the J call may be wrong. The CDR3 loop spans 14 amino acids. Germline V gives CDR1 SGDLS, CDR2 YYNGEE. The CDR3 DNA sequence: TGTGCCAGCACGAGATTCCTTCTCGTGTACGAGCAGTACTTC. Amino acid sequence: CASTRFLLVYEQYF.

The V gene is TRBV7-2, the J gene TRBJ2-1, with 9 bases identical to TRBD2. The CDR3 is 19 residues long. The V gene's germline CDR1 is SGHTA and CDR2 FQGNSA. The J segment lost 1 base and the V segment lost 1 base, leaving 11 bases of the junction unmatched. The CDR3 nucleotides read TGTGCCAGCAGCTTAGTAGGGGGTAGCGGGGGCATATCCTACAATGAGCAGTTCTTC. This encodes CASSLVGGSGGISYNEQFF.

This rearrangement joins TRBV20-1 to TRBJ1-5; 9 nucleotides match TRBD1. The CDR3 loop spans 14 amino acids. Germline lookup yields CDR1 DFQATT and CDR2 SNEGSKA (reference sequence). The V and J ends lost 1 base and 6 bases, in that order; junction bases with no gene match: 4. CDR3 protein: CSARVTGGVQPQHF. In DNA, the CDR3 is TGCAGTGCTAGAGTAACAGGGGGCGTTCAGCCCCAGCATTTT.

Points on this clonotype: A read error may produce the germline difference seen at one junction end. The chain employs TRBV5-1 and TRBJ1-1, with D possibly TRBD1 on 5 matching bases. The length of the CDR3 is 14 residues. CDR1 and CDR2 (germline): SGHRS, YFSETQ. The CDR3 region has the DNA TGCGCCAGCCACCAAAAAGGGGCGAGGACTGGAGCTTTCTTT. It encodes CASHQKGARTGAFF.

CDR3 region: CASGREGGIRAQHF. The CDR3 nucleotides read TGTGCCAGCGGACGGGAGGGGGGTATTAGGGCCCAGCATTTT. The chain combines TRBV2 with TRBJ1-5; perhaps TRBD1 as D (6 bases). The CDR3 sequence is 14 residues long. CDR1 and CDR2 from the germline V gene are SNHLY and FYNNEI. V was pared by 8 bases and J by 11 bases, with 22 bases between.

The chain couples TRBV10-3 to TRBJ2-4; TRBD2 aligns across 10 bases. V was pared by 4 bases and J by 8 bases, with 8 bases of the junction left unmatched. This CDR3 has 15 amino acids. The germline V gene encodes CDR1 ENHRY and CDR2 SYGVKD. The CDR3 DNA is TGTGCCATCAGTGTAGCGGGAGGCCATAGGGACATTCAGTACTTC. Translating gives CAISVAGGHRDIQYF.

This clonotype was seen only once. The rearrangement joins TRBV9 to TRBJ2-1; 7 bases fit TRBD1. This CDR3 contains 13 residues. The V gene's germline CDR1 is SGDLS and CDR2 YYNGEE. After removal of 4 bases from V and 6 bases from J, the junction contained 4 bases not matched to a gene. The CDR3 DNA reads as TGTGCCAGCAGCTCCAACAGGGGCAATGAGCAGTTCTTC. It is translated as CASSSNRGNEQFF. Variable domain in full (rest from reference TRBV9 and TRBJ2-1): DSGVTQTPKHLITATGQRVTLRCSPRSGDLSVYWYQQSLDQGLQFLIQYYNGEERAKGNILERFSAQQFPDLHSELNLSSLELGDSALYFCASSSNRGNEQFFGPGTRLTVL.

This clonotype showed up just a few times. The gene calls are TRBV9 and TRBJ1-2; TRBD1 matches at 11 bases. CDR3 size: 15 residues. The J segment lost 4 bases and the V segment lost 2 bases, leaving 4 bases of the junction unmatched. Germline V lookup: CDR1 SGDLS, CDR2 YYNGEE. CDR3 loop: CASSVTGTGGYGYTF. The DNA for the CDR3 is TGTGCCAGCAGCGTCACCGGGACAGGGGGCTATGGCTACACCTTC. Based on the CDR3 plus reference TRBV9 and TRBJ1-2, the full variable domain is DSGVTQTPKHLITATGQRVTLRCSPRSGDLSVYWYQQSLDQGLQFLIQYYNGEERAKGNILERFSAQQFPDLHSELNLSSLELGDSALYFCASSVTGTGGYGYTFGSGTRLTVV.

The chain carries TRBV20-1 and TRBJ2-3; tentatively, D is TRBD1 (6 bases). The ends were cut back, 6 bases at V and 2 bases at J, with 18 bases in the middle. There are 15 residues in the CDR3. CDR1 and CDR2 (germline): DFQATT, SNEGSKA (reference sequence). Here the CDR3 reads CSAPAGRGNTDTQYF. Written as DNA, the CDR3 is TGCAGTGCCCCCGCAGGCAGGGGAAACACAGATACGCAGTATTTT.